This T cell receptor beta chain stems from a study of shared clonotypes between healthy human individuals. The overall study: The cohort had two women and three men, ages 18 to 49.

The authors distributed each subset's genomic DNA evenly over several immunoSEQ plates. Template amounts of approximately 310 ng DNA, approximately 30,000 T cell genomes, were employed in unsorted PBMC replicate PCRs. TCRdb's copy holds only in-frame clones and misses some; the assay was immunoSEQ multiplex PCR. Among about 490,000 clones, 75% to 85% were seen once, and the ten largest hold about an eighth. This clone came up once. Trimming removed 6 bases from V and 0 bases from J, with 9 bases in between. Germline loops: CDR1 SGHRS, CDR2 YFSETQ. The CDR3 is 13 amino acids. This receptor was obtained from a woman aged 40-49 years in good health. Some clones in this sample may be carry-over from other donors' samples. The sample consisted of PBMCs. The rearrangement joins TRBV5-1 to TRBJ1-1, with D hard to call. CDR3 region: CASTRGVNTEAFF. The CDR3 DNA sequence: TGCGCCAGCACACGCGGAGTGAACACTGAAGCTTTCTTT.